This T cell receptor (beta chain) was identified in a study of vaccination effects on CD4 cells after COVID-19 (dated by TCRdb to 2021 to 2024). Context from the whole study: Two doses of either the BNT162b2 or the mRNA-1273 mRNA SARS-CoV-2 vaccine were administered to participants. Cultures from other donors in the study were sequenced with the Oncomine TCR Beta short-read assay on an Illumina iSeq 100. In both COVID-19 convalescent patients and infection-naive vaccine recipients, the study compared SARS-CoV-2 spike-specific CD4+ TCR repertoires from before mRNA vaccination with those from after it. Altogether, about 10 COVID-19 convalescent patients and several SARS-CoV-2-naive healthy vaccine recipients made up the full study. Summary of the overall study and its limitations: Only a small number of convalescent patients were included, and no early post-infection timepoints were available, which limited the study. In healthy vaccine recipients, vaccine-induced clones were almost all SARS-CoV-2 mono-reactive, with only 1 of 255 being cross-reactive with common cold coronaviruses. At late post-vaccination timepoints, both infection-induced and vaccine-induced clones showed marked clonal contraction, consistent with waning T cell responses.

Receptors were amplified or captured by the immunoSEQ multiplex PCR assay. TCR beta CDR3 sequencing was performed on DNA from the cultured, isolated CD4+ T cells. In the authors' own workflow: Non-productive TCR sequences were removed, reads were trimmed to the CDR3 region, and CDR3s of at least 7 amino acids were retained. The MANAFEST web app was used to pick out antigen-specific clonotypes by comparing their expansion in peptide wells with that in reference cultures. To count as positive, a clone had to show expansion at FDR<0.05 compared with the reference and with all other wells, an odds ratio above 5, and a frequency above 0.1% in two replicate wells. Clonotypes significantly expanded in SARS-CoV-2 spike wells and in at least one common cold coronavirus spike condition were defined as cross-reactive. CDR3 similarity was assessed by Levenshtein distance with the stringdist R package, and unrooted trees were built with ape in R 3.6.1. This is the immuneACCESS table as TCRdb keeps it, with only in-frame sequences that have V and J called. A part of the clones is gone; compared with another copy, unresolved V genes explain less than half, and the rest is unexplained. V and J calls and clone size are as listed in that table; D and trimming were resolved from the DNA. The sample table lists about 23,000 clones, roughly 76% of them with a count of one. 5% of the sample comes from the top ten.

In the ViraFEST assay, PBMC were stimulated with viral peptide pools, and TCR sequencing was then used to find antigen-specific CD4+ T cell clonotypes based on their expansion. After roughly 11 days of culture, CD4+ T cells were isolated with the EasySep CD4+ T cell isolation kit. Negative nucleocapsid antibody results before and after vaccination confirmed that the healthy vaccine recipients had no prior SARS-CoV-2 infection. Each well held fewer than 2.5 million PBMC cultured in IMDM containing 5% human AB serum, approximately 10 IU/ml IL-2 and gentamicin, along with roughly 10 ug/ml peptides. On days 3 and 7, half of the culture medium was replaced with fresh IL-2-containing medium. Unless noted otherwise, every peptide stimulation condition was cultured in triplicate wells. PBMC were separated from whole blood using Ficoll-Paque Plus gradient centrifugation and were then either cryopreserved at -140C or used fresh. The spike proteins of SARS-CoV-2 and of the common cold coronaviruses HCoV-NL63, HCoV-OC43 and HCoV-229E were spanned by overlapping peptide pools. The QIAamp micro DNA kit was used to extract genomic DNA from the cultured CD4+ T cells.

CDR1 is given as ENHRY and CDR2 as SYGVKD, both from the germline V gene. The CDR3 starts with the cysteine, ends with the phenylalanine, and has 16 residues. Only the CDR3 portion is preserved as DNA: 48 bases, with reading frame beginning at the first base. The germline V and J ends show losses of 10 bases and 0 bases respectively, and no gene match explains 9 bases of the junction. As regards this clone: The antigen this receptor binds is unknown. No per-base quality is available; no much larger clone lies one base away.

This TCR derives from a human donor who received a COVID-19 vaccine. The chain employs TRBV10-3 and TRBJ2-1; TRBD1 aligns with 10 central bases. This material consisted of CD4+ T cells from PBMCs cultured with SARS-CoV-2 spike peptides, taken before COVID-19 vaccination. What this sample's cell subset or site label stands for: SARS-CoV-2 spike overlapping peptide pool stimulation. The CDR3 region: CASATGTGVSYNEQFF. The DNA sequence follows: TGTGCCAGCGCTACCGGGACAGGGGTCTCCTACAATGAGCAGTTCTTC.